The present TCR beta chain was sequenced within a study of blood T cell repertoires in COVID-19. Study-level background: Spain, Italy and the United States supplied samples that represented acute and convalescent COVID-19. PBMCs, B-cell-depleted T cells, or T cells provided the cDNA or gDNA that made up the material.

This CDR3 has 15 residues. The germline V gene has CDR1 LGHNA and CDR2 YNFKEQ. V gave up 2 bases and J gave up 3 bases; unmatched junction bases: 6. Profiling relied on immunoSEQ multiplex PCR, and the TCRdb table lists in-frame clones only, not all of them. The data show about 160,000 clones, with approximately 79% seen just once and under 9.5% held by the top ten. This clonotype originated in a man over 45 who had recovered from COVID-19. The sequenced material came from PBMCs or T cells enriched from blood (not recorded which). The V call is TRBV4-2, the J call TRBJ2-7, with 8 nucleotides matching TRBD1. CDR3 residues: CASSQLTTGDYEQYF. CDR3 coding DNA: TGTGCCAGCAGCCAACTAACGACAGGGGACTACGAGCAGTACTTC.